The 20 T cell receptor beta chains reported below all come from one sample, sequenced in a study of blood T cell repertoires in COVID-19. The protocol was immunoSEQ multiplex PCR, while the TCRdb copy is restricted to in-frame clones and leaves out a portion. Among over 75,000 clones listed, 70% to 80% were seen once. Sequenced material: peripheral blood. The receptors shown here come from a human donor in a cohort sampled during active COVID-19.

In its sample, this clone was seen a few times. The J gene is TRBJ2-1, the V gene TRBV28, with 9 bases identical to TRBD1. Germline V lookup: CDR1 MDHEN, CDR2 SYDVKM. After removal of 2 bases from V and 4 bases from J, the junction contained 9 bases not matched to a gene. The CDR3 contains 17 residues. The CDR3 DNA reads TGTGCCAGCAGTTTAAGACCGGACAGGGGATGGTACAATGAGCAGTTCTTC. This sequence encodes CASSLRPDRGWYNEQFF.

CDR3 nucleotides: TGCGCCAGCAGCGTCACCGGGACACAGGACAATGAGCAGTTCTTC. It specifies CASSVTGTQDNEQFF. The rearrangement joins TRBV5-1 to TRBJ2-1, with a possible D match to TRBD1 (6 bases). Trimming removed 4 bases from V and 5 bases from J, with 16 bases in between. Per the germline V gene, CDR1 is SGHRS and CDR2 is YFSETQ. The CDR3 is 15 amino acids.

The chain carries TRBV24-1 and TRBJ2-1, with 10 bases lining up with TRBD2. CDR1 and CDR2 (germline): KGHDR, SFDVKD. CDR3 length: 17 residues. V shed 3 bases and J 7 bases; nucleotides not matched to a gene: 11. The DNA of the CDR3 is TGTGCCACCAGTGATCCCTTTATAGCGGGAGGTTGGAATGAGCAGTTCTTC. Its translation is CATSDPFIAGGWNEQFF.

This clone was seen more than once but under ten times. The V call is TRBV4-1, the J call TRBJ2-5, with 7 nucleotides matching TRBD2. Germline V gene sequence: CDR1 MGHRA, CDR2 YSYEKL. The CDR3 covers 15 residues. V gave up 1 base and J gave up 5 bases; unmatched junction bases: 7. The CDR3 nucleotides read TGCGCCAGCAGCCAAGGACTAGCTTTTTGGGAGACCCAGTACTTC. Translating it yields CASSQGLAFWETQYF.

This chain uses TRBV2 with TRBJ2-2; TRBD2 is a possible D gene (6 bases). Germline values: CDR1 SNHLY, CDR2 FYNNEI. Deletions cut 7 bases from V and 7 bases from J, with 16 bases between. The CDR3 is made up of 14 amino acids. This chain's CDR3 is CASKSLAGNGELFF. The DNA for the CDR3 is TGTGCCAGCAAAAGTCTCGCGGGGAACGGGGAGCTGTTTTTT.

The chain carries TRBV6-5 and TRBJ2-2; D not certain. Germline CDR1 MNHEY, CDR2 SVGAGI. The CDR3 contains 15 residues. Trimming left V 2 bases short and J 4 bases short, with 11 bases between. This chain's CDR3 is CASSYPRSATGELFF. DNA for the CDR3: TGTGCCAGCAGTTACCCCCGCAGCGCCACCGGGGAGCTGTTTTTT.

The chain joins TRBV7-6 to TRBJ1-5; weak D call: TRBD1 (6 bases). Germline loops: CDR1 SGHVS, CDR2 FNYEAQ. The V gene lost 5 bases and the J gene lost 6 bases, with 17 bases spanning the gap. This CDR3 spans 15 amino acids. The CDR3 here is CASSPTGRRGQPQHF. Written as DNA, the CDR3 is TGTGCCAGCAGCCCTACAGGGAGAAGGGGTCAGCCCCAGCATTTT.

The chain uses TRBV28 and TRBJ2-3, with 9 bases that match TRBD2. The trim removed 6 bases at V and 1 base at J, leaving 2 bases unmatched. Germline values: CDR1 MDHEN, CDR2 SYDVKM. This CDR3 region has 14 residues. CDR3 in amino acids: CASSRTSGTDTQYF. In nucleotides, the CDR3 is TGTGCCAGCAGCCGGACTAGCGGCACAGATACGCAGTATTTT.

V usage is TRBV6-5 and J usage is TRBJ2-7; 7 bases fit TRBD1. J lost 5 bases, V lost 8 bases, and 6 bases had no gene match. CDR1 and CDR2 from the germline V gene are MNHEY and SVGAGI. This CDR3 is 12 amino acids long. The CDR3 sequence is CASGRGSHEQYF. The CDR3 bases are TGTGCCAGCGGCAGGGGGTCCCACGAGCAGTACTTC.

This chain joins TRBV7-2 and TRBJ1-1; D is unresolved. The V end was cut by 5 bases, the J end by 0 bases, with 7 bases between. The length of the CDR3 is 13 residues. Germline assignment: CDR1 SGHTA and CDR2 FQGNSA. CDR3 region: CASSPQMNTEAFF. CDR3 DNA sequence: TGTGCCAGCAGCCCACAGATGAACACTGAAGCTTTCTTT.

The J gene is TRBJ2-5, the V gene TRBV28; a possible D gene is TRBD1 (5 bases). The CDR3 extends over 13 amino acids. The ends were cut back, 3 bases at V and 1 base at J, with 6 bases in the middle. CDR1 MDHEN and CDR2 SYDVKM come from the germline V gene. For the CDR3, the DNA is TGTGCCAGCAGTTTGCAGGGCCAAGAGACCCAGTACTTC. Translation: CASSLQGQETQYF.

This chain connects TRBV3-1 (or the pseudogene TRBV3-2) to TRBJ1-1; 8 bases are a match to TRBD1. Germline-derived CDR1 and CDR2 are LGHDT and YNNKEL (reference sequence). The CDR3 runs 14 residues. V dropped 5 bases and J dropped 6; count of bases not matched to a gene: 8. DNA of the CDR3: TGTGCCAGCAGCTCCCCATCAGGGGGCTCTGAAGCTTTCTTT. Translating it yields CASSSPSGGSEAFF.

V and J are TRBV3-1 (or the pseudogene TRBV3-2) and TRBJ2-1, with TRBD2 as a possible D gene (5 bases). Trimming removed 0 bases from V and 10 bases from J, with 10 bases in between. CDR1 and CDR2 (germline): LGHDT, YNNKEL (reference sequence). The CDR3 is 13 amino acids. The DNA for the CDR3 is TGTGCCAGCAGCCAAGATCGGGATTCCGAGCAGTTCTTC. Translation gives CASSQDRDSEQFF.

J is TRBJ2-2 and V is TRBV7-8, with TRBD2 matching 8 bases. J was trimmed by 4 bases and V by 5 bases; bases with no gene match: 6. CDR1 SGHVS and CDR2 FQNEAQ come from the germline V gene. The CDR3 length is 15 residues. The CDR3 spells CASSPGGPGTGELFF. CDR3 bases: TGTGCCAGCAGCCCGGGGGGGCCGGGCACCGGGGAGCTGTTTTTT.

This clone came up once. The rearrangement uses TRBV5-1 and TRBJ1-1, with D maybe TRBD1 (5 bases). The V end lost 2 bases, the J end lost 3 bases, and 8 bases lay between the germline ends. Germline-derived CDR1 and CDR2 are SGHRS and YFSETQ. The length of the CDR3 is 13 residues. The CDR3 nucleotides are TGCGCCAGCAGCTTCAGGGCTCACACTGAAGCTTTCTTT. Its translation is CASSFRAHTEAFF.

This rearrangement joins TRBV3-1 (or the pseudogene TRBV3-2) to TRBJ1-1; D unclear. Between the trimmed V and J ends, which lost 4 bases and 0 bases, there was a span of 9 bases. From germline, CDR1 is LGHDT and CDR2 YNNKEL (reference sequence). The CDR3 is made up of 14 amino acids. The CDR3 is CASSLGKVNTEAFF. The CDR3 DNA sequence: TGTGCCAGCAGCCTCGGGAAGGTGAACACTGAAGCTTTCTTT.

The genes are TRBV7-8 and TRBJ2-2; possibly TRBD2 for D (6 bases). Trimming took 5 bases from V and 2 from J, leaving 21 bases between them. Germline CDR1 reads SGHVS; CDR2 reads FQNEAQ. The CDR3 runs 18 residues. The CDR3 coding sequence is TGTGCCAGCAGCGCTACGACCCGAACGGGGACTAACACCGGGGAGCTGTTTTTT. Protein product: CASSATTRTGTNTGELFF.

V and J are TRBV28 and TRBJ1-1; 7 positions agree with TRBD1. The CDR3 totals 17 residues. The germline V gene encodes CDR1 MDHEN and CDR2 SYDVKM. Unmatched junction bases numbered 14, after V lost 7 bases and J lost 0 bases. In DNA form, the CDR3 reads TGTGCCAGCACCACCGGGGGGGCAGGGGGGATGAACACTGAAGCTTTCTTT. Protein product: CASTTGGAGGMNTEAFF.

The V call is TRBV18, the J call TRBJ2-1; D may be TRBD2 (6 bases). V lost 4 bases, J lost 9 bases, and 13 bases lay in between. There are 13 residues in the CDR3. The germline V gene encodes CDR1 KGHSH and CDR2 LQKENI. The CDR3 sequence: CASSHSRGSEQFF. CDR3 bases: TGTGCCAGCTCACACTCACGGGGGAGTGAGCAGTTCTTC.

The genes are TRBV15 and TRBJ1-6; D is uncertain. The CDR3 runs to 16 residues. Trimming stripped 0 bases from V and 6 bases from J, with 12 bases between. Germline-derived CDR1 and CDR2 are LNHNV and YYDKDF (reference sequence). The CDR3 loop reads CATSRDGYSLNSPLHF. CDR3 DNA sequence: TGTGCCACCAGCAGAGATGGATACAGCCTTAATTCACCCCTCCACTTT.